The 27 T cell receptor beta chains below all came from one sample that was sequenced in a study of CD8 T cells in ankylosing spondylitis. Each CDR3 protein gets one entry after TCRdb re-called the 5' RACE reads with MiXCR. This sample yields under 250,000 distinct CDR3 sequences, of which over 8.5% are seen a single time; less than 8% belongs to the top ten. Sequencing was done on a sample of blood, either unsorted or a sorted T cell fraction (not recorded which). These receptors all stem from a male donor with ankylosing spondylitis or in good health (not recorded which).

This clonotype occurred many times. V gene TRBV7-7 combines with J gene TRBJ2-2; TRBD2 might be the D (7 bases). The V and J ends lost 3 bases and 5 bases respectively, with 16 bases between them. Germline V gene data show CDR1 as SSHAT and CDR2 as FNYEAQ (reference sequence). The CDR3 loop spans 16 amino acids. CDR3 sequence (DNA): TGTGCCAGCAGCTTTAGATGGGGGGGCAGAACCGGGGAGCTGTTTTTT. Amino acids: CASSFRWGGRTGELFF.

This clonotype was detected many times. V usage is TRBV12-3 or TRBV12-4 and J usage is TRBJ1-1; D might be TRBD1 (6 bases). This CDR3 has 15 residues. Trimming took off 6 bases at V and 3 bases at J, with 17 bases between the two ends. The CDR3 DNA follows: TGTGCCAGCAGCTCAGGGGCCGCAGTGTACACTGAAGCTTTCTTT. Translation: CASSSGAAVYTEAFF.

This clonotype was seen a handful of times. This rearrangement joins TRBV4-1 to TRBJ2-7; D unresolved. V lost 2 bases to trimming and J lost 1 base, with 6 bases between them. The CDR3 extends over 13 amino acids. CDR1 MGHRA and CDR2 YSYEKL come from the germline V gene. The CDR3 coding sequence is TGCGCCAGCAGCCAAATCGGTTCCTACGAGCAGTACTTC. It yields the protein CASSQIGSYEQYF.

The V and J genes are TRBV2 and TRBJ1-1; 7 nucleotides agree with TRBD1. The germline gives CDR1 SNHLY, CDR2 FYNNEI. With V trimmed by 3 bases and J by 11 bases, 12 bases remained unmatched. The CDR3 is made up of 14 amino acids. The CDR3: CASSDPRQGMTAFF. CDR3 DNA sequence: TGTGCCAGCAGTGATCCTCGACAGGGTATGACGGCTTTCTTT.

V gene TRBV5-1 combines with J gene TRBJ2-3; D unresolved. CDR1 and CDR2 (germline): SGHRS, YFSETQ. The CDR3 is made up of 13 amino acids. V lost 0 bases to trimming and J lost 6 bases, with 8 bases between them. CDR3 coding DNA: TGCGCCAGCAGCTTGGATTCGGCGGATACGCAGTATTTT. It encodes CASSLDSADTQYF.

This clonotype showed up many times. This rearrangement joins TRBV12-3 or TRBV12-4 to TRBJ2-7, with TRBD1 identical over 7 bases. There are 14 residues in the CDR3. V gave up 2 bases and J gave up 3 bases; unmatched junction bases: 4. This CDR3 is CASSLTRDSYEQYF. DNA for the CDR3: TGTGCCAGCAGTTTAACACGGGACAGCTACGAGCAGTACTTC.

The gene calls are TRBV12-3 or TRBV12-4 and TRBJ2-2; 8 positions match TRBD2. This CDR3 contains 14 residues. Losses at the gene ends were 4 bases for V and 8 bases for J; bases not matched to a gene: 6. The CDR3 loop is CASSSPQRGGELFF. The DNA for the CDR3 is TGTGCCAGCAGTTCCCCCCAGCGGGGGGGGGAGCTGTTTTTT.

This clonotype has more than one count but fewer than ten. The rearrangement joins TRBV29-1 to TRBJ2-3; 7 nucleotides match TRBD2. This CDR3 comprises 11 residues. CDR1 and CDR2 from the germline V gene are SQVTM and ANQGSEA. The CDR3: CARGGRDTQYF. In DNA form, the CDR3 reads TGCGCCCGCGGGGGTCGGGATACGCAGTATTTT.

This clonotype was observed many times. V is TRBV20-1 and J is TRBJ2-3; 10 bases map to TRBD2. The CDR3 extends over 15 amino acids. The germline gives CDR1 DFQATT, CDR2 SNEGSKA (reference sequence). The V gene end was trimmed by 2 bases and the J gene end by 4 bases; junction bases not matched to a gene: 6. The CDR3 region has the DNA TGCAGTGCTAGACCACTAGCGGGAATCCCAGATACGCAGTATTTT. It is translated as CSARPLAGIPDTQYF.

Ten or more counts support this clonotype. V is TRBV11-2 and J is TRBJ2-7; tentative D call: TRBD2 (6 bases). The CDR3 runs 13 residues. Germline lookup yields CDR1 SGHAT and CDR2 FQNNGV. The V and J ends lost 6 bases and 6 bases respectively, with 15 bases between them. The CDR3 DNA reads as TGTGCCAGCAGTTCCCCGACTAGATCCGAGCAGTACTTC. This gives the protein CASSSPTRSEQYF.

In this sample, this clonotype turned up a few times. This chain connects TRBV7-2 to TRBJ1-5; D might be TRBD1 (5 bases). The germline V gene encodes CDR1 SGHTA and CDR2 FQGNSA. CDR3 length: 12 amino acids. The germline V and J ends were trimmed by 5 bases and 6 bases, with 8 bases remaining between them. The DNA for the CDR3 is TGTGCCAGCAGCGCGAGGGGTCAGCCCCAGCATTTT. Translated, it gives CASSARGQPQHF.

This clonotype was counted many times. V gene TRBV5-1 combines with J gene TRBJ2-1, with TRBD2 identical over 15 bases. Germline V gene lookup returns CDR1 SGHRS and CDR2 YFSETQ. V shed 4 bases, J shed 4 bases, and the junction held 3 bases outside the gene matches. This CDR3 contains 16 residues. The DNA for the CDR3 is TGCGCCAGCAGCCGCGGGACTAGCGGGGGGTACAATGAGCAGTTCTTC. It translates to CASSRGTSGGYNEQFF.

This clonotype was recorded a few times. V and J are TRBV18 and TRBJ2-3; D ambiguous. V was trimmed by 2 bases and J by 4 bases, leaving 7 bases between them. Germline V gene data show CDR1 as KGHSH and CDR2 as LQKENI. The CDR3 is made up of 13 amino acids. CDR3 sequence reads: CASSPGRADTQYF. CDR3 DNA sequence: TGTGCCAGCTCACCAGGGCGAGCAGATACGCAGTATTTT.

This clonotype was detected ten times or more. The chain links TRBV28 to TRBJ2-7; D call uncertain. The CDR3 is made up of 14 amino acids. The germline V gene has CDR1 MDHEN and CDR2 SYDVKM. Trimming removed 3 bases from V and 0 bases from J, with 9 bases in between. CDR3 amino acids: CASSFRLSSYEQYF. The CDR3 DNA follows: TGTGCCAGCAGTTTCCGACTTAGCTCCTACGAGCAGTACTTC.

This clonotype was seen many times. This chain connects TRBV5-1 to TRBJ2-1; the match to TRBD2 covers 8 bases. CDR1 and CDR2 from the germline V gene are SGHRS and YFSETQ. With 5 bases clipped from V and 2 bases from J, the junction kept 6 bases outside the gene matches. The CDR3 consists of 15 residues. CDR3 loop: CASSAGGETYNEQFF. DNA for the CDR3: TGCGCCAGCAGTGCGGGGGGCGAAACCTACAATGAGCAGTTCTTC. Together with reference TRBV5-1 and TRBJ2-1, the CDR3 gives the full variable domain: KAGVTQTPRYLIKTRGQQVTLSCSPISGHRSVSWYQQTPGQGLQFLFEYFSETQRNKGNFPGRFSGRQFSNSRSEMNVSTLELGDSALYLCASSAGGETYNEQFFGPGTRLTVL.

This clonotype was recorded many times. The chain uses TRBV4-2 and TRBJ1-6; D remains ambiguous. The V gene's germline CDR1 is LGHNA and CDR2 YNFKEQ. The CDR3 has 15 amino acids. Trimming stripped 0 bases from V and 9 bases from J, with 12 bases between. CDR3 sequence (DNA): TGTGCCAGCAGCCAAGAGGAGGGTTCCGGTTCACCCCTCCACTTT. Its translation: CASSQEEGSGSPLHF.

This chain joins TRBV11-2 and TRBJ2-1; possibly TRBD1 for D (6 bases). CDR1 is SGHAT, CDR2 FQNNGV, per germline. Trimming stripped 4 bases from V and 1 base from J, with 8 bases between. The CDR3 is 14 residues long. CDR3 sequence: CASSYGQSYNEQFF. The DNA of the CDR3 is TGTGCCAGCAGCTACGGACAGTCCTACAATGAGCAGTTCTTC.

At least ten counts were recorded for this clonotype. The chain couples TRBV7-3 to TRBJ2-3, with 12 bases that match TRBD2. Germline V gene lookup returns CDR1 SGHTA and CDR2 FQGTGA. J gave up 5 bases and V 1 base, and 10 bases lay outside the gene matches. This CDR3 has 18 residues. CDR3 in DNA: TGTGCCAGCAGCTTAATCCCCCTAGCGGGGGGGCTTAAAGATACGCAGTATTTT. Its protein is CASSLIPLAGGLKDTQYF.

This clonotype was recorded at least ten times. The V and J genes are TRBV20-1 and TRBJ1-3, with D possibly TRBD1 on 5 matching bases. The CDR3 consists of 14 residues. From germline, CDR1 is DFQATT and CDR2 SNEGSKA (reference sequence). Trimming cost V 6 bases and J 4 bases, with 16 bases left between them. This chain's CDR3 is CSASREGPGNTIYF. CDR3 DNA: TGCAGTGCCTCACGGGAGGGGCCAGGAAACACCATATATTTT.

This clonotype was found many times. The V call is TRBV20-1, the J call TRBJ2-3, with D perhaps TRBD2 (6 bases). V gave up 7 bases and J gave up 9 bases, with 14 bases separating them. The CDR3 totals 11 residues. Germline V gene lookup returns CDR1 DFQATT and CDR2 SNEGSKA (reference sequence). CDR3 nucleotides: TGCAGTGGGAGGGCCGCGTGGACGCAGTATTTT. Translated: CSGRAAWTQYF.

This clonotype was seen many times. The chain recombines TRBV4-2 with TRBJ2-5; maybe TRBD2 (6 bases). Germline V lookup: CDR1 LGHNA, CDR2 YNFKEQ. This CDR3 region has 14 residues. The V end was cut by 0 bases, the J end by 5 bases, with 10 bases between. The CDR3 DNA is TGTGCCAGCAGCCAAGAGGAGGGGAGGGAGACCCAGTACTTC. Protein: CASSQEEGRETQYF.

This clonotype was seen repeatedly, ten times or more. This chain links TRBV20-1 with TRBJ2-7, with 9 bases fitting TRBD2. The CDR3 length is 15 residues. Trimming took 5 bases from V and 3 from J; bases not matched to a gene: 11. Germline V lookup: CDR1 DFQATT, CDR2 SNEGSKA (reference sequence). CDR3 in DNA: TGCAGTGCTTTTCCCGGGCGGGAGGGATACTACGAGCAGTACTTC. Translated: CSAFPGREGYYEQYF.

The chain employs TRBV4-2 and TRBJ2-2, with unresolved D. The V and J ends lost 0 bases and 7 bases respectively, with 15 bases between them. The CDR3 runs 16 residues. Germline-derived CDR1 and CDR2 are LGHNA and YNFKEQ. The CDR3 DNA follows: TGTGCCAGCAGCCAAGATGTAATTGGTGAGAGCGGGGAGCTGTTTTTT. Translated, it gives CASSQDVIGESGELFF.

The chain uses TRBV7-3 and TRBJ2-1, with D tentatively TRBD2 (6 bases). Per the germline V gene, CDR1 is SGHTA and CDR2 is FQGTGA. The CDR3 has 15 residues. Trimming shortened V by 5 bases and J by 7 bases, and 18 bases separated the two germline ends. CDR3 region: CASSVLPGAGNEQFF. The CDR3 DNA is TGTGCCAGCAGCGTACTACCGGGAGCCGGTAATGAGCAGTTCTTC.

In its sample, this clonotype was seen many times. V usage is TRBV10-3 and J usage is TRBJ1-1, with no clear D. CDR3 length: 11 amino acids. Trimming cost V 2 bases and J 6 bases, with 4 bases left between them. Germline V gene lookup returns CDR1 ENHRY and CDR2 SYGVKD. DNA for the CDR3: TGTGCCATCAGTGAGGGGGCTGAAGCTTTCTTT. This codes for CAISEGAEAFF.

This clonotype has a count of ten or more. V usage is TRBV6-1 and J usage is TRBJ2-5; 7 nucleotides align to TRBD1. Germline lookup yields CDR1 MNHNS and CDR2 SASEGT. The CDR3 is made up of 14 amino acids. Trimming removed 6 bases from V and 3 bases from J; junction bases left unmatched: 7. The CDR3 spells CASRPRDRKETQYF. As DNA, the CDR3 is TGTGCCAGCAGACCCCGGGACAGAAAAGAGACCCAGTACTTC.

The table lists this clonotype with many counts. V is TRBV29-1 and J is TRBJ2-3, with D perhaps TRBD1 (7 bases). Trimming removed 6 bases from V and 3 bases from J, with 16 bases in between. The CDR3 extends over 14 amino acids. CDR1 and CDR2 (germline): SQVTM, ANQGSEA. In DNA form, the CDR3 reads TGCAGCGTCGGCAAGACAGGGACTACAGATACGCAGTATTTT. Its protein product is CSVGKTGTTDTQYF.